These 2 T cell receptor delta chains were all obtained from the same sample, sequenced in a study of gamma-delta T cells after stem cell transplantation. With CATT, TCRdb re-called clones from the RT-PCR reads. The table lists 1,300 to 1,500 delta-chain clones, less than 15% of them singletons. The sample comprised gamma-delta T cells. The receptors stem from a human donor. It is not recorded whose cells these are; they may come from a transplant donor.

Notes on this clone: A far larger clone is a single base away, which makes a read error likely. The V and J genes are TRDV2 and TRDJ1; the match to TRDD3 covers 12 bases. This CDR3 comprises 22 residues. With V trimmed by 3 bases and J by 0 bases, 22 bases remained unmatched. Germline lookup yields CDR1 GEAIGNYY and CDR2 EKD. CDR3 region: CACDYVSLLSLGDTRDTDKLIF. CDR3 DNA sequence: TGTGCCTGTGACTATGTATCCCTCTTGAGTCTGGGGGATACGCGGGACACCGATAAACTCATCTTT.

This clone was found a few times. For this DNA, TCRdb reports the protein of a much larger clone, which diverges at residue 6, most likely from a read error; the protein presented here is translated directly from the DNA. The gene calls are TRDV2 and TRDJ1, with TRDD3 matching 7 bases. The germline V gene encodes CDR1 GEAIGNYY and CDR2 EKD. The CDR3 contains 19 residues. J gave up 4 bases and V 0 bases, and 19 bases lay outside the gene matches. CDR3 sequence: CACDTRALGYSIQLDKLIF. Written as DNA, the CDR3 is TGTGCCTGTGACACCAGAGCCCTGGGATACTCTATTCAACTCGATAAACTCATCTTT.